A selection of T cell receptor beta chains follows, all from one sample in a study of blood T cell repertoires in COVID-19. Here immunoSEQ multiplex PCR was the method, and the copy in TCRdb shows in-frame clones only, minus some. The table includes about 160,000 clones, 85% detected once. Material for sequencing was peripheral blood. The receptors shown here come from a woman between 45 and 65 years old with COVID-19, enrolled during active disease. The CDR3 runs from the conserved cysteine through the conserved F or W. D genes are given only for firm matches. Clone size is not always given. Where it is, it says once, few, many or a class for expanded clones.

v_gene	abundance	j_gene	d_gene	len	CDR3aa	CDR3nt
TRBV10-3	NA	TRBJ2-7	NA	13	CAIRTALGYEQYF	TGTGCCATACGGACAGCTTTGGGGTACGAGCAGTACTTC
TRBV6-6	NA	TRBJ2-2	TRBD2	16	CASSYTSGANTGELFF	TGTGCCAGCAGTTACACTAGCGGGGCGAACACCGGGGAGCTGTTTTTT
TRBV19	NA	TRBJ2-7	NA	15	CASKLYPSGAYEQYF	TGTGCCAGTAAACTATACCCCTCAGGGGCCTACGAGCAGTACTTC
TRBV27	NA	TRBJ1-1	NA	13	CASSLEGAAEAFF	TGTGCCAGCAGTTTAGAAGGGGCCGCTGAAGCTTTCTTT
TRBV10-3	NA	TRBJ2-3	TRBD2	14	CAISSQASGDTQYF	TGTGCCATCAGCAGCCAAGCTAGCGGAGATACGCAGTATTTT
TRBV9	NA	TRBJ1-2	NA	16	CASSAMGGNTNYGYTF	TGTGCCAGCAGCGCGATGGGGGGGAACACTAACTATGGCTACACCTTC
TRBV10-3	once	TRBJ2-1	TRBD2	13	CAIKRGENNEQFF	TGTGCCATAAAGCGGGGGGAGAACAATGAGCAGTTCTTC
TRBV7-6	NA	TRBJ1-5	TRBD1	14	CASSLGQADQPQHF	TGTGCCAGCAGCCTCGGACAGGCGGATCAGCCCCAGCATTTT
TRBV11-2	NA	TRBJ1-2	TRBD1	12	CASSRQGAGYTF	TGTGCCAGCAGCCGTCAGGGGGCCGGCTACACCTTC
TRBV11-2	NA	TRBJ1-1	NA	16	CASSLLQGEGDTEAFF	TGTGCCAGCAGCTTACTTCAGGGCGAGGGGGACACTGAAGCTTTCTTT